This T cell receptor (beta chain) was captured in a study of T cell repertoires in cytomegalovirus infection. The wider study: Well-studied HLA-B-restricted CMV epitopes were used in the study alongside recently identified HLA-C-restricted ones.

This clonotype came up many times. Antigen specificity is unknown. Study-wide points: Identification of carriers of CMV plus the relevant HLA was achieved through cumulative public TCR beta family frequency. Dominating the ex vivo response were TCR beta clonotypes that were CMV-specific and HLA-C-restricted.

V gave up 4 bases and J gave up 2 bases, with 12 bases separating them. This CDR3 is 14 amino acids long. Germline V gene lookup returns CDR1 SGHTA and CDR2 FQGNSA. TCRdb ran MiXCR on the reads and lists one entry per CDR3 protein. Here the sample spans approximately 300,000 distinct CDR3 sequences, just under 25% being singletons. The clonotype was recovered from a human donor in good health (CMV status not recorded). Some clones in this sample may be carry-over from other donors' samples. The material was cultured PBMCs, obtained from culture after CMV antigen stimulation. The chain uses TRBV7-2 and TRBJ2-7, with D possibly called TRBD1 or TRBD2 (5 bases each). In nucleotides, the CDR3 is TGTGCCAGCAGCTCGGGGCTGGGTACCTACGAGCAGTACTTC. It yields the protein CASSSGLGTYEQYF.